Sequencing of this T cell receptor (beta chain) was carried out in a study of blood T cells in healthy people across ages. Study outcomes and limitations: There were more naive CD4+ cells and higher diversity in long-lived donors than in aged donors. When one million T cells were used, diversity estimates were thought to be underestimates. Unknown donor CMV status possibly confounded expanded clonotype changes.

To note about this clonotype: Antigen specificity is unknown.

Germline V lookup: CDR1 DFQATT, CDR2 SNEGSKA (reference sequence). This CDR3 is built from 14 residues. Trimming took 6 bases from V and 3 from J; bases not matched to a gene: 8. A second PCR of 7 to 11 cycles used a sample-barcoded 5' primer and a J-beta primer mix. TCRdb recomputed calls from the 5' RACE reads with MiXCR, one row per CDR3 protein. The sample carries about 1,600,000 distinct CDR3 sequences, around two fifths recorded once. This sequence was found in a woman aged 18 to 35 in good health. The chain has TRBV20-1 and TRBJ2-5; 9 bases line up with TRBD2. The sequencing sample was made of blood. CDR3 residues: CSAPKGLAEETQYF. The CDR3 DNA reads as TGCAGTGCCCCCAAGGGACTAGCTGAAGAGACCCAGTACTTC.